Sequencing of this TCR beta chain was carried out in a study of blood T cell repertoires in COVID-19. Study details: The United States, Italy and Spain supplied acute and convalescent COVID-19 samples. PBMCs, B-cell-depleted T cells, or T cells were the source of the cDNA or gDNA that made up the material.

Enrolment of Seattle patients took place during active infection, and they were followed longitudinally. As processed by the authors: Amplification with reference gene primers provided the estimates of nucleated cell counts. Profiled with immunoSEQ multiplex PCR; TCRdb holds only in-frame clones, not every one. That table furnishes V, J and clone size, whereas the DNA furnished D and trimming. The sample consists of 100,000 to 150,000 clones, approximately 86% of them appearing once. The CDR3 covers 14 residues. The V and J ends lost 4 bases and 1 base respectively, with 10 bases between them. Germline V gives CDR1 LGHDT, CDR2 YNNKEL (reference sequence). This clone appeared a few times.

The sequencing input was peripheral blood. The TCR comes from a woman in her seventies with COVID-19, enrolled during active disease. The chain employs TRBV3-1 (or the pseudogene TRBV3-2) and TRBJ1-1; D is possibly TRBD1 (6 bases). The CDR3: CASSPWTENTEAFF. In DNA, the CDR3 is TGTGCCAGCAGCCCTTGGACAGAGAACACTGAAGCTTTCTTT.